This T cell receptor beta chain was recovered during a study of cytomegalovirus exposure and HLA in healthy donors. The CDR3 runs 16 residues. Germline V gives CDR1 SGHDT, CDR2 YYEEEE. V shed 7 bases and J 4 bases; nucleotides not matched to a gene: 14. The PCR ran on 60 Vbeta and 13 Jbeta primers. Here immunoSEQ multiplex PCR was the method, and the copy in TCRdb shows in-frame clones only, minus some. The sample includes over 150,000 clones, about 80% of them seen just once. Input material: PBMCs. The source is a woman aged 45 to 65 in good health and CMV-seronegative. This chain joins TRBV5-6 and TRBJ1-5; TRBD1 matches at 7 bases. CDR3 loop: CASGHFDREGNQPQHF. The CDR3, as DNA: TGTGCCAGCGGCCACTTCGACAGGGAAGGTAATCAGCCCCAGCATTTT.